This record looks at one T cell receptor (beta chain) sequence and its context. Antigen unknown. Profiled with immunoSEQ multiplex PCR; TCRdb holds only in-frame clones, not every one. The table includes under 50,000 clones, approximately 82% detected once. This sample is part of a study of vaccination effects on CD4 cells after COVID-19. Study-level background: Post-vaccine draws lagged the second dose by a median of 72 days.

The germline V and J ends were trimmed by 1 base and 0 bases, with 7 bases remaining between them. The CDR3 loop spans 15 amino acids. Germline V lookup: CDR1 LGHNA, CDR2 YNFKEQ. ViraFEST used viral peptide pools to expand antigen-specific CD4+ T cells before sequencing. Subsequent to a culture period of about ten days, CD4+ T cells were isolated. Each participant received a vaccine that was either BNT162b2 or mRNA-1273, given as two doses. None of the vaccinated had previously contracted SARS-CoV-2, and their nucleocapsid antibodies tested negative. Roughly 1.9 million PBMC were placed in each well, which was supplemented with 10 IU/ml IL-2 and about 10 ug/ml peptides.

The TCR originated in a human donor who received a COVID-19 vaccine. Some clones in this sample may be carry-over from other donors' samples. This chain uses TRBV4-2 with TRBJ2-4; D is ambiguous. The source material was CD4+ T cells from PBMCs cultured with HCoV-NL63 spike peptides, sampled after COVID-19 vaccination. As DNA, the CDR3 is TGTGCCAGCAGCCAAGCTGGTATAGCCAAAAACATTCAGTACTTC. It specifies CASSQAGIAKNIQYF.